This is a list of T cell receptor beta chains from one sample in a study of blood T cell repertoires in COVID-19. Method: immunoSEQ multiplex PCR; TCRdb's copy keeps in-frame clones and lacks some. In the table there are 250,000 to 300,000 clones, 87% of which are singletons. Sequenced sample: peripheral blood. These TCRs come from a woman in her fifties or sixties who had recovered from COVID-19. Each CDR3 is given with its conserved first and last residue. A D gene is named only where the DNA matches it firmly. Clone size is stated in some rows and not others, as once, few, many or a class when expanded.

NA	TRBJ1-4	13	TRBV7-2	NA	CASSWATNEKLFF	TGTGCCAGCAGCTGGGCGACTAATGAAAAACTGTTTTTT
NA	TRBJ1-3	17	TRBV28	NA	CASSPRGVVVAGNTIYF	TGTGCCAGCAGCCCCCGGGGGGTGGTGGTCGCTGGAAACACCATATATTTT
NA	TRBJ1-5	20	TRBV4-3	NA	CASSQDLPGTTSYSNQPQHF	TGCGCCAGCAGCCAAGATCTACCAGGGACAACGAGCTATAGCAATCAGCCCCAGCATTTT
NA	TRBJ1-5	15	TRBV6-5	NA	CASSYSRDGGRGWHF	TGTGCCAGCAGTTACTCGAGGGACGGAGGGAGGGGTTGGCATTTT
NA	TRBJ1-1	14	TRBV5-8	NA	CASRTGTGNTEAFF	TGTGCCAGCAGGACCGGGACTGGGAACACTGAAGCTTTCTTT
NA	TRBJ1-2	14	TRBV28	NA	CASSSPAGRYGYTF	TGTGCCAGCAGTTCGCCAGCGGGGCGCTATGGCTACACCTTC
once	TRBJ1-2	14	TRBV5-5	NA	CASSLGPQGYGYTF	TGTGCCAGCAGCTTGGGGCCGCAGGGCTATGGCTACACCTTC
NA	TRBJ2-6	18	TRBV4-2	NA	CASSQGPADYSGANVLTF	TGTGCCAGCAGCCAAGGGCCTGCGGATTACTCTGGGGCCAACGTCCTGACTTTC
NA	TRBJ1-1	13	TRBV28	NA	CASSFGQYTEAFF	TGTGCCAGCAGTTTTGGTCAGTACACTGAAGCTTTCTTT
NA	TRBJ2-1	16	TRBV4-2	NA	CASSRILGRDYNEQFF	TGTGCCAGCAGTCGCATCTTGGGCAGGGACTACAATGAGCAGTTCTTC
NA	TRBJ1-1	12	TRBV30	NA	CAWRGGWTEAFF	TGTGCCTGGAGGGGGGGATGGACTGAAGCTTTCTTT
NA	TRBJ2-3	17	TRBV4-3	TRBD1	CASSQERERTGPDTQYF	TGCGCCAGCAGCCAAGAGAGGGAGAGGACAGGGCCAGATACGCAGTATTTT
few	TRBJ2-1	13	TRBV7-2	TRBD2	CASSRDSSGRLFF	TGTGCCAGCAGCCGTGATTCTAGCGGGAGGTTATTCTTC
NA	TRBJ1-5	14	TRBV7-9	NA	CASSPSGSNQPQHF	TGTGCCAGCAGCCCCTCAGGGAGCAATCAGCCCCAGCATTTT
NA	TRBJ1-2	12	TRBV28	NA	CAITGTNYGYTF	TGTGCCATCACAGGGACTAACTATGGCTACACCTTC
NA	TRBJ1-1	11	TRBV2	NA	CASTDNKKAFF	TGTGCCAGCACTGACAACAAAAAAGCTTTCTTT
many	TRBJ2-7	14	TRBV6-1	TRBD1	CASSDWDRAHEQYF	TGTGCCAGCAGTGATTGGGACAGGGCCCACGAGCAGTACTTC
NA	TRBJ1-2	14	TRBV9	TRBD1	CASSVGQGRYGYTF	TGTGCCAGCAGCGTTGGACAGGGCCGCTATGGCTACACCTTC
NA	TRBJ1-2	13	TRBV4-3	NA	CASSQGGVYGYTF	TGCGCCAGCAGCCAAGGCGGGGTCTATGGCTACACCTTC
NA	TRBJ1-1	15	TRBV18	NA	CASSLSRVPAAEAFF	TGTGCCAGCTCACTTTCGCGCGTCCCGGCGGCTGAAGCTTTCTTT
NA	TRBJ2-1	18	TRBV7-2	TRBD2	CASSLGTSGRGSYNEQFF	TGTGCCAGCAGCTTAGGGACTAGCGGGAGGGGCTCCTACAATGAGCAGTTCTTC
NA	TRBJ2-1	12	TRBV6-6	NA	CASSLRGGEQFF	TGTGCCAGCAGTCTGCGGGGCGGCGAGCAGTTCTTC
many	TRBJ1-2	14	TRBV7-2	NA	CASSFGEGRHGYTF	TGTGCCAGCAGCTTCGGGGAGGGCCGGCATGGCTACACCTTC
NA	TRBJ1-4	17	TRBV6-6	NA	CASSPGVFLTTNEKLFF	TGTGCCAGCAGTCCCGGGGTCTTCCTCACAACTAATGAAAAACTGTTTTTT
NA	TRBJ1-5	17	TRBV19	NA	CASSTTRVAGRNQPQHF	TGTGCCAGTAGTACCACCCGCGTCGCAGGGCGCAATCAGCCCCAGCATTTT
NA	TRBJ2-3	14	TRBV4-3	NA	CASSQDLGADTQYF	TGCGCCAGCAGCCAAGATCTGGGAGCAGATACGCAGTATTTT
NA	TRBJ2-3	20	TRBV27	TRBD2	CASSPIRTTYSGRGTDTQYF	TGTGCCAGCAGTCCAATTCGAACCACTTATAGCGGGAGGGGCACAGATACGCAGTATTTT
NA	TRBJ2-1	12	TRBV30	NA	CAWSGTYNEQFF	TGTGCCTGGAGTGGGACTTACAATGAGCAGTTCTTC
NA	TRBJ1-1	15	TRBV2	NA	CASSASGTPGTEAFF	TGTGCCAGCAGTGCTTCGGGGACTCCTGGCACTGAAGCTTTCTTT
NA	TRBJ1-1	16	TRBV4-2	NA	CASSQKTGSLNTEAFF	TGTGCCAGCAGCCAAAAAACAGGGTCCCTGAACACTGAAGCTTTCTTT
NA	TRBJ2-7	13	TRBV29-1	NA	CSVEDKSTYEQYF	TGCAGCGTTGAGGACAAGTCGACCTACGAGCAGTACTTC
NA	TRBJ2-1	16	TRBV7-9	TRBD2	CASSNPAGGGNNEQFF	TGTGCCAGCAGCAACCCAGCGGGGGGTGGGAACAATGAGCAGTTCTTC
once	TRBJ1-2	15	TRBV10-3	NA	CAISDGGDTDYGYTF	TGTGCCATCAGTGACGGCGGGGATACCGACTATGGCTACACCTTC
NA	TRBJ2-1	15	TRBV5-4	TRBD1	CASSFSSGGVDEQFF	TGTGCCAGCAGCTTTTCCTCAGGGGGCGTCGATGAGCAGTTCTTC
once	TRBJ2-3	17	TRBV27	TRBD2	CASRGPAGGPIGDTQYF	TGTGCCAGCAGGGGTCCAGCGGGAGGCCCGATAGGCGATACGCAGTATTTT
NA	TRBJ1-4	16	TRBV5-6	TRBD1	CASSVSGTGKDEKLFF	TGTGCCAGCAGCGTGTCCGGGACAGGGAAGGATGAAAAACTGTTTTTT
NA	TRBJ2-7	14	TRBV6-5	NA	CASRQPGQSYEQYF	TGTGCCAGCAGACAGCCAGGTCAGTCCTACGAGCAGTACTTC
NA	TRBJ1-3	16	TRBV4-2	NA	CASSQDPFSSGNTIYF	TGTGCCAGCAGCCAAGATCCGTTCAGCTCTGGAAACACCATATATTTT
NA	TRBJ2-3	18	TRBV7-2	TRBD2	CASSPGLAGVGVTDTQYF	TGTGCCAGCAGCCCGGGACTAGCGGGAGTCGGCGTCACAGATACGCAGTATTTT
once	TRBJ1-2	14	TRBV7-3	TRBD1	CASSLDRGSYGYTF	TGTGCCAGCAGCTTGGACAGGGGATCCTATGGCTACACCTTC
NA	TRBJ1-1	17	TRBV18	NA	CASSPTGGGPSNTEAFF	TGTGCCAGCTCACCGACGGGAGGGGGGCCTTCGAACACTGAAGCTTTCTTT
NA	TRBJ2-4	18	TRBV2	TRBD2	CASSEARGSRLAKNIQYF	TGTGCCAGCAGTGAAGCGCGGGGGTCAAGACTAGCCAAAAACATTCAGTACTTC
NA	TRBJ1-2	13	TRBV9	NA	CASSVVSRVGYTF	TGTGCCAGCAGCGTAGTATCCAGGGTTGGCTACACCTTC
NA	TRBJ2-5	12	TRBV6-2/TRBV6-3	TRBD2	CASSYGAGAQYF	TGTGCCAGCAGTTACGGTGCGGGGGCCCAGTACTTC
NA	TRBJ1-6	14	TRBV4-3	NA	CASSQDRTVKRLHF	TGCGCCAGCAGCCAAGATCGCACGGTTAAGCGCCTCCACTTT
NA	TRBJ2-1	16	TRBV19	TRBD2	CASSSILAGVYNEQFF	TGTGCCAGTAGTTCTATACTAGCGGGGGTTTACAATGAGCAGTTCTTC
NA	TRBJ1-5	13	TRBV19	TRBD1	CASQQGSGQPQHF	TGTGCCAGTCAACAGGGGTCGGGTCAGCCCCAGCATTTT
NA	TRBJ2-7	17	TRBV7-3	NA	CASSLWLPPAGVYEQYF	TGTGCCAGCAGCTTATGGCTACCCCCGGCAGGGGTCTACGAGCAGTACTTC
NA	TRBJ1-4	16	TRBV7-8	NA	CASSLRSEGEDEKLFF	TGTGCCAGCAGCTTAAGGAGTGAAGGGGAGGATGAAAAACTGTTTTTT
once	TRBJ2-5	15	TRBV4-1	NA	CASSHASRSQETQYF	TGCGCCAGCAGCCACGCATCACGGTCCCAAGAGACCCAGTACTTC
once	TRBJ1-4	15	TRBV5-4	TRBD1	CASSSRTGANEKLFF	TGTGCCAGCAGCTCCCGGACAGGAGCAAATGAAAAACTGTTTTTT